This TCR beta chain was sequenced during a study of T-cell reconstitution after alpha-beta-depleted transplantation in children. Findings and caveats of the study: The study reportedly traced alpha-beta T cells about two months after transplant to several hundred expanded graft clones. Newly produced T cells mostly provided counts and TCRbeta diversity after one year, as hyperexpanded clones declined. Day-60 TCRbeta diversity that was high in some patients was derived from surviving recipient T cells and thymic progenitors.

The CDR3 sequence is 14 residues long. V was pared by 4 bases and J by 4 bases, with 11 bases between. Germline lookup yields CDR1 LNHNV and CDR2 YYDKDF (reference sequence). Points on this clonotype: Its antigen is as yet unknown.

TCRbeta library construction was performed incorporating unique molecular identifiers. MiXCR, run by TCRdb on the PCR reads, gives a single entry per CDR3 protein. Among fewer than 550,000 distinct CDR3 sequences listed, approximately 10% were seen once. The source of this sequence is a female patient aged 2-15 years who had a stem cell transplant for aplastic anemia, so the T cells may come from the graft donor. Sequenced material: PBMCs, mostly from graft donor cells, taken 180 days after TCRalphabeta/CD19-depleted stem cell transplant. The V gene is TRBV15, the J gene TRBJ1-5; D not certain. This chain's CDR3 is CATSNRINNQPQHF. In DNA form, the CDR3 reads TGTGCCACCAGCAACCGGATCAATAATCAGCCCCAGCATTTT.